This T cell receptor beta chain derives from a study of shared clonotypes between healthy human individuals. Study summary: With ages of 18 to 49, the donors were two women and three men.

Trimming pared 4 bases from V and 2 bases from J, leaving 12 bases between. The CDR3 extends over 13 amino acids. Per germline, CDR1 SQVTM and CDR2 ANQGSEA. This clone was observed a single time. Replicate PCRs were loaded with around 0.3 ug DNA from unsorted PBMC, about 29,000 T cell genomes. Sequencing was performed on unsorted PBMC DNA using ten immunoSEQ deep assay plates. Study processing details: ImmunoSEQ output held junction-only sequences without quality scores, so filtering differed. The data were produced by immunoSEQ multiplex PCR, yet TCRdb's version contains in-frame clones alone and is incomplete. V, J and clone size are those of that table, while D and trimming were read from the DNA. The top ten clones hold approximately 13% of a sample with about 480,000 clones, around 74% of them seen once.

The rearrangement links TRBV29-1 to TRBJ2-7; D remains unclear. This TCR was sampled from a woman in her forties in good health. Some clones in this sample may be carry-over from other donors' samples. Sequencing input: PBMCs. The CDR3 here is CSVGGSPPYEQYF. CDR3 DNA sequence: TGCAGCGTTGGAGGTAGCCCACCCTACGAGCAGTACTTC.